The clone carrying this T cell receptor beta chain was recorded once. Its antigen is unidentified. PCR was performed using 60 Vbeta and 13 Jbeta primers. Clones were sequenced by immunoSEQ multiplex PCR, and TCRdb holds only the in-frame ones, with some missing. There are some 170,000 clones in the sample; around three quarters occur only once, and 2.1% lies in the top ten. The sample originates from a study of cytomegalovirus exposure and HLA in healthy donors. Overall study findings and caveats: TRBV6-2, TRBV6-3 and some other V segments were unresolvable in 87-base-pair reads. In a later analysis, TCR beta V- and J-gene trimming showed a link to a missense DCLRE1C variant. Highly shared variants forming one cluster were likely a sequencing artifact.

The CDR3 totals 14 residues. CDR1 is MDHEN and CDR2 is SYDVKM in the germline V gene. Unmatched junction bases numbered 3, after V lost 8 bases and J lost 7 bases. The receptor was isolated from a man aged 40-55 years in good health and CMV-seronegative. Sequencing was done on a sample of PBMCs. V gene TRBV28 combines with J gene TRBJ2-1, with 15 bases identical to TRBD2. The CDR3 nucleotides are TGTGCCAGCCAAGGGACTAGCGGGAGGAATGAGCAGTTCTTC. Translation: CASQGTSGRNEQFF. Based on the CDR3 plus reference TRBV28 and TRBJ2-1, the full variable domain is DVKVTQSSRYLVKRTGEKVFLECVQDMDHENMFWYRQDPGLGLRLIYFSYDVKMKEKGDIPEGYSVSREKKERFSLILESASTNQTSMYLCASQGTSGRNEQFFGPGTRLTVL.